One and the same sample provided the 26 T cell receptor beta chains below, sequenced in a study of neurological immune-mediated disorders. One entry per CDR3 protein, called by TCRdb with MiXCR from the 5' RACE reads. The sample includes around 30,000 distinct CDR3 sequences, 12% of them seen just once. The material sequenced was PBMCs. These receptors all come from a man in his sixties in good health.

CDR3 coding DNA: TGTGCCAGCAGCGTCGGGGACCTTGGGGAGACCCAGTACTTC. Protein: CASSVGDLGETQYF. The V call is TRBV13, the J call TRBJ2-5, with D possibly being TRBD1 or TRBD2 (5 bases each). Germline CDR1 and CDR2: PRHDT and FYEKMQ (reference sequence). The CDR3 sequence is 14 residues long. V was trimmed by 5 bases and J by 5 bases, leaving 15 bases between them. Using reference TRBV13 and TRBJ2-5 for the parts outside the CDR3, the full variable domain is AAGVIQSPRHLIKEKRETATLKCYPIPRHDTVYWYQQGPGQDPQFLISFYEKMQSDKGSIPDRFSAQQFSDYHSELNMSSLELGDSALYFCASSVGDLGETQYFGPGTRLLVL.

This clonotype was seen many times. The chain couples TRBV5-1 to TRBJ2-1; TRBD2 is a possible D gene (5 bases). V was cut by 3 bases and J by 4 bases, with 8 bases left in between. This CDR3 has 13 amino acids. The germline gives CDR1 SGHRS, CDR2 YFSETQ. The CDR3 sequence is CASSSPGYNEQFF. The CDR3 DNA reads as TGCGCCAGCAGCTCCCCGGGATACAATGAGCAGTTCTTC.

By sample fraction, this clonotype is medium-sized. V and J are TRBV7-2 and TRBJ2-7; D gene uncertain. The germline V gene encodes CDR1 SGHTA and CDR2 FQGNSA. The CDR3 contains 11 residues. V shed 4 bases and J shed 6 bases, with 7 bases lying between them. CDR3 protein: CASSSHGEQYF. CDR3 nucleotides: TGTGCCAGCAGCTCTCACGGCGAGCAGTACTTC.

At least ten counts were recorded for this clonotype. The chain employs TRBV20-1 and TRBJ2-3, with 7 bases matching TRBD2. Unmatched junction bases numbered 15, after V lost 3 bases and J lost 3 bases. This CDR3 has 17 residues. Germline CDR1 reads DFQATT; CDR2 reads SNEGSKA (reference sequence). DNA for the CDR3: TGCAGTGCTAGCCCCCCGACGACTAGCTTCGGTACAGATACGCAGTATTTT. Translation gives CSASPPTTSFGTDTQYF.

The chain employs TRBV4-3 and TRBJ2-2; D is unresolved. The CDR3 loop spans 16 amino acids. V lost 1 base and J 7 bases, leaving 16 bases between the germline ends. CDR1 and CDR2 from the germline V gene are LGHNA and YSLEER. The CDR3 sequence: CASSQVGIWPVGELFF. The CDR3, as DNA: TGCGCCAGCAGCCAAGTGGGGATATGGCCGGTCGGGGAGCTGTTTTTT.

This clonotype occurred many times. V usage is TRBV12-3 or TRBV12-4 and J usage is TRBJ2-7, with TRBD2 matching over 7 bases. There are 14 residues in the CDR3. J gave up 4 bases and V 1 base, and 4 bases lay outside the gene matches. For the CDR3, the DNA is TGTGCCAGCAGTTTAGGCGGGGGTTCGTACGAGCAGTACTTC. This encodes CASSLGGGSYEQYF.

This clonotype has a count of ten or more. The chain employs TRBV12-3 or TRBV12-4 and TRBJ2-1, with a tentative D call TRBD2 (5 bases). V lost 6 bases and J lost 8, with 20 bases in between. The CDR3 is 15 residues long. The chain's CDR3 is CASSPLLVRAYEQFF. The CDR3 nucleotides are TGTGCCAGCAGCCCCCTCTTGGTGAGGGCGTATGAGCAGTTCTTC.

This clonotype was counted many times. The chain combines TRBV21-1 with TRBJ2-1; the table's D gene call, TRBD2, was not cross checked with the DNA. TRBV21-1 is flagged as a pseudogene. The length of the CDR3 is 17 residues. The CDR3 loop reads CASSKGCSSGPYNEQFF. CDR3 coding DNA: TGTGCCAGCAGCAAAGGATGCTCTAGCGGGCCCTACAATGAGCAGTTCTTC.

This clonotype showed up many times. The genes are TRBV7-2 and TRBJ1-5; D remains ambiguous. The CDR3 sequence is 15 residues long. The germline V gene has CDR1 SGHTA and CDR2 FQGNSA. V lost 0 bases, J lost 7 bases, and 13 bases lay in between. In DNA form, the CDR3 reads TGTGCCAGCAGCTTAGCCCCCGGTGTTGGCCAGCCCCAGCATTTT. Translating it yields CASSLAPGVGQPQHF. Full variable domain (rest looked up from reference TRBV7-2 and TRBJ1-5): GAGVSQSPSNKVTEKGKDVELRCDPISGHTALYWYRQSLGQGLEFLIYFQGNSAPDKSGLPSDRFSAERTGGSVSTLTIQRTQQEDSAVYLCASSLAPGVGQPQHFGDGTRLSIL.

Ten or more counts support this clonotype. This rearrangement joins TRBV5-1 to TRBJ1-4; D is undetermined. V was shortened by 0 bases and J by 1 base, with 7 bases between the two germline ends. Germline V CDR1 and CDR2: SGHRS, YFSETQ. This CDR3 comprises 15 residues. The CDR3 coding sequence is TGCGCCAGCAGCTTGGACCCAGGAACTAATGAAAAACTGTTTTTT. Translating gives CASSLDPGTNEKLFF.

This clonotype was observed at least ten times. The J gene is TRBJ2-2, the V gene TRBV18; tentatively, D is TRBD2 (5 bases). The CDR3 extends over 17 amino acids. Germline CDR1 KGHSH, CDR2 LQKENI. Trimming removed 5 bases from V and 0 bases from J, with 16 bases in between. CDR3 loop: CASSERADGPNTGELFF. For the CDR3, the DNA is TGTGCCAGCTCAGAGAGGGCAGACGGACCGAACACCGGGGAGCTGTTTTTT.

This clonotype came up many times. V and J are TRBV29-1 and TRBJ2-5; tentative D call: TRBD1 (6 bases). The CDR3 extends over 18 amino acids. Deletions cut 1 base from V and 5 bases from J, with 26 bases between. Germline V gene sequence: CDR1 SQVTM, CDR2 ANQGSEA. The CDR3 nucleotides are TGCAGCGTTGAAGGGGGGCCGACTCGGGCCTTCGGGCGGGAGACCCAGTACTTC. Translation gives CSVEGGPTRAFGRETQYF.

At least ten counts were recorded for this clonotype. The rearrangement links TRBV7-3 to TRBJ2-7; perhaps TRBD1 as D (7 bases). The CDR3 extends over 16 amino acids. Germline V CDR1 and CDR2: SGHTA, FQGTGA. Trimming shortened V by 4 bases and J by 3 bases, and 19 bases separated the two germline ends. CDR3: CASSSPLQGGIYEQYF. CDR3 coding DNA: TGTGCCAGCAGCTCCCCCCTGCAGGGGGGTATCTACGAGCAGTACTTC.

The chain couples TRBV29-1 to TRBJ2-3; tentatively, D is TRBD1 (6 bases). Deletions cut 3 bases from V and 4 bases from J, with 11 bases between. The CDR3 runs 13 residues. In germline, CDR1 is SQVTM, CDR2 ANQGSEA. CDR3 region: CSVEARGADTQYF. The DNA for the CDR3 is TGCAGCGTTGAGGCCAGGGGCGCAGATACGCAGTATTTT.

This clonotype was found many times. V is TRBV20-1 and J is TRBJ1-1; 7 nucleotides match TRBD1. CDR1 DFQATT and CDR2 SNEGSKA come from the germline V gene (reference sequence). The CDR3 totals 16 residues. V was clipped by 3 bases and J by 2 bases; unmatched bases: 12. CDR3 in amino acids: CSASVRWEGANTEAFF. CDR3 DNA sequence: TGCAGTGCTAGCGTTAGATGGGAGGGGGCAAACACTGAAGCTTTCTTT.

This clonotype was recorded many times. This chain links TRBV3-1 with TRBJ2-7; 8 bases agree with TRBD2. The junction had 2 bases not matched to a gene; V was cut back by 4 bases and J by 3 bases. Germline-derived CDR1 and CDR2 are LGHDT and YNNKEL (reference sequence). The CDR3 sequence is 13 residues long. The CDR3 DNA sequence: TGTGCCAGCAGCCCCAGCGGGAGCTACGAGCAGTACTTC. Translation: CASSPSGSYEQYF.

The table lists this clonotype with many counts. The chain uses TRBV7-9 and TRBJ1-1; D not certain. The length of the CDR3 is 13 residues. The germline V gene encodes CDR1 SEHNR and CDR2 FQNEAQ (reference sequence). V gave up 5 bases and J gave up 8 bases, with 15 bases separating them. The CDR3 protein is CASSPGGQQEAFF. The CDR3 DNA reads as TGTGCCAGCAGCCCGGGTGGCCAGCAGGAAGCTTTCTTT. Complete variable domain (other parts from reference TRBV7-9 and TRBJ1-1): DTGVSQNPRHKITKRGQNVTFRCDPISEHNRLYWYRQTLGQGPEFLTYFQNEAQLEKSRLLSDRFSAERPKGSFSTLEIQRTEQGDSAMYLCASSPGGQQEAFFGQGTRLTVV.

This clonotype was detected many times. V is TRBV5-1 and J is TRBJ2-2; D gene ambiguous. The V end lost 0 bases, the J end lost 0 bases, and 6 bases lay between the germline ends. The germline V gene encodes CDR1 SGHRS and CDR2 YFSETQ. The CDR3 is 15 residues long. CDR3 nucleotide sequence: TGCGCCAGCAGCTTGGTTCAGACGAACACCGGGGAGCTGTTTTTT. Translation: CASSLVQTNTGELFF.

This clonotype was recorded many times. V gene TRBV7-2 combines with J gene TRBJ2-7; D unclear. The V gene's germline CDR1 is SGHTA and CDR2 FQGNSA. The CDR3 runs to 13 residues. V was shortened by 1 base and J by 4 bases, with 8 bases between the two germline ends. The CDR3 is CASSLGQLYEQYF. The CDR3 region has the DNA TGTGCCAGCAGCTTAGGTCAGCTATACGAGCAGTACTTC.

This clonotype was counted ten times or more. The CDR3 DNA reads as TGCGCCAGCAGCCAACGTACGGGATACGAGCAGTACTTC. Its translation: CASSQRTGYEQYF. The chain couples TRBV4-3 to TRBJ2-7; D might be TRBD2 (5 bases). V was shortened by 2 bases and J by 4 bases, with 9 bases between the two germline ends. The CDR3 spans 13 residues. Per the germline V gene, CDR1 is LGHNA and CDR2 is YSLEER.

By share of the sample, this clonotype is medium-sized. CDR3 coding DNA: TGTGCCAGCAGCTTGAGGGTGAGCTCCTACAATGAGCAGTTCTTC. Encoded protein: CASSLRVSSYNEQFF. This rearrangement joins TRBV5-6 to TRBJ2-1; D uncertain. V shed 1 base and J shed 0 bases, with 8 bases lying between them. CDR1 SGHDT and CDR2 YYEEEE come from the germline V gene. The length of the CDR3 is 15 residues.

Ten or more counts support this clonotype. The V gene is TRBV20-1, the J gene TRBJ2-3; maybe TRBD2 (6 bases). This CDR3 spans 15 amino acids. The ends were cut back, 6 bases at V and 0 bases at J, with 16 bases in the middle. Germline CDR1 DFQATT, CDR2 SNEGSKA (reference sequence). The CDR3 region has the DNA TGCAGTGCATTCGGGGGATCAACTAGCACAGATACGCAGTATTTT. This translates into CSAFGGSTSTDTQYF.

This clonotype has only one observation. The V and J genes are TRBV5-1 and TRBJ2-1, with TRBD2 matching over 8 bases. V was clipped by 0 bases and J by 5 bases; unmatched bases: 7. CDR1 is SGHRS and CDR2 is YFSETQ in the germline V gene. The CDR3 runs to 16 residues. The CDR3 loop is CASSLGTSGTNNEQFF. CDR3 sequence (DNA): TGCGCCAGCAGCTTGGGTACTAGCGGAACAAACAATGAGCAGTTCTTC.

This clonotype was seen ten or more times. This chain connects TRBV20-1 to TRBJ2-2; D remains ambiguous. This CDR3 comprises 14 residues. In germline, CDR1 is DFQATT, CDR2 SNEGSKA (reference sequence). Between the trimmed V and J ends, which lost 6 bases and 0 bases, there was a span of 11 bases. The CDR3 sequence: CSAGPLANTGELFF. CDR3 DNA sequence: TGCAGTGCCGGACCCCTAGCGAACACCGGGGAGCTGTTTTTT.

This clonotype was recorded at least ten times. The chain joins TRBV5-5 to TRBJ2-1, with 8 bases fitting TRBD2. The V gene end was trimmed by 2 bases and the J gene end by 7 bases; junction bases not matched to a gene: 5. Germline V CDR1 and CDR2: SGHKS, YYEKEE (reference sequence). The CDR3 spans 14 residues. CDR3 DNA sequence: TGTGCCAGCAGCTTTAGTACTAGCGGTAATGAGCAGTTCTTC. Encoded protein: CASSFSTSGNEQFF.

In its sample, this clonotype was seen a few times. The V gene is TRBV4-3, the J gene TRBJ2-7; 8 nucleotides align to TRBD1. The CDR3 runs to 13 residues. V lost 2 bases and J lost 7; bases outside the gene matches: 4. Looked up from germline, CDR1 is LGHNA and CDR2 is YSLEER. Written as DNA, the CDR3 is TGCGCCAGCAGCCAACGGACAGGGAGGGAGCAGTACTTC. It encodes CASSQRTGREQYF.